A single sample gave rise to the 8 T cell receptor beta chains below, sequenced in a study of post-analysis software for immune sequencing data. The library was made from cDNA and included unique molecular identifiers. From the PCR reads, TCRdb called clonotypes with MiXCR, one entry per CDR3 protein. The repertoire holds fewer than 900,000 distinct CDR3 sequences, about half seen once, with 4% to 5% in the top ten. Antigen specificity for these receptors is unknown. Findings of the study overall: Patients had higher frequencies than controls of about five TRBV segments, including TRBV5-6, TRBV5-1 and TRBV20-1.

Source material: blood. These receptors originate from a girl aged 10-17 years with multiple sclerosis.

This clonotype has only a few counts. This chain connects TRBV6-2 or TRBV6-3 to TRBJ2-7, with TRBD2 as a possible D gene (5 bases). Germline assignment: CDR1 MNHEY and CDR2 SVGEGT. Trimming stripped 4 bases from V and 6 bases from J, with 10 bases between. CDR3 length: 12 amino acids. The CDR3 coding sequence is TGTGCCAGCAGTTCGGAGGCCCCCGAGCAGTACTTC. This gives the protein CASSSEAPEQYF.

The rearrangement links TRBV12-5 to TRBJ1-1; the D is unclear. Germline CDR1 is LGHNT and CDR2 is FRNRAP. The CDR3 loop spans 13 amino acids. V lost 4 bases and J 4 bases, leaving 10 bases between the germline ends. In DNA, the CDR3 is TGTGCTAGTGGTTCGGCAGAAGGCACTGAAGCTTTCTTT. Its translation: CASGSAEGTEAFF.

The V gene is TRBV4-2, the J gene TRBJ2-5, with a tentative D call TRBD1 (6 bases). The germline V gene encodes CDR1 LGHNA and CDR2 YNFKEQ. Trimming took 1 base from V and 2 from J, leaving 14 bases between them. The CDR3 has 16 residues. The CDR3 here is CASSQGALQGQETQYF. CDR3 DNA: TGTGCCAGCAGCCAAGGTGCTTTACAGGGACAAGAGACCCAGTACTTC.

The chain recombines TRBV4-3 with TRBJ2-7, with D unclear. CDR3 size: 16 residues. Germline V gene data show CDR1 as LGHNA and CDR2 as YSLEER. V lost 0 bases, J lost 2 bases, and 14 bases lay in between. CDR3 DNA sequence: TGCGCCAGCAGCCAAGATTTCCCCCCCTCCACCTACGAGCAGTACTTC. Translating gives CASSQDFPPSTYEQYF.

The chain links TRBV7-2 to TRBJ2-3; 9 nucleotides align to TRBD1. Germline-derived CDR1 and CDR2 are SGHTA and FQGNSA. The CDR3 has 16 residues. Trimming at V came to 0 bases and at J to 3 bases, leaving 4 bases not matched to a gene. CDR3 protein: CASSLAAGTGTDTQYF. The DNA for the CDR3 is TGTGCCAGCAGCTTAGCCGCCGGGACAGGGACAGATACGCAGTATTTT.

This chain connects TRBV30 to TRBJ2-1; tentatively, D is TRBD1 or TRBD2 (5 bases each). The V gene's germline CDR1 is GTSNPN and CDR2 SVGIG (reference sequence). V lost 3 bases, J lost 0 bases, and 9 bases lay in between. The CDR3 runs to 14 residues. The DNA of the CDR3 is TGTGCCTGGAGGGGGGAGACCTCCTACAATGAGCAGTTCTTC. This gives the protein CAWRGETSYNEQFF.

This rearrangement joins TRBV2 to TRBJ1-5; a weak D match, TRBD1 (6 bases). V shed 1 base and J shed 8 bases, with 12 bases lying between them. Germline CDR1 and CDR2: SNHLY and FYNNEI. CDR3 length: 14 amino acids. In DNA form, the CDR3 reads TGTGCCAGCAGTGAAGGGCAGGGGACGGAGCCCCAGCATTTT. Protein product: CASSEGQGTEPQHF.

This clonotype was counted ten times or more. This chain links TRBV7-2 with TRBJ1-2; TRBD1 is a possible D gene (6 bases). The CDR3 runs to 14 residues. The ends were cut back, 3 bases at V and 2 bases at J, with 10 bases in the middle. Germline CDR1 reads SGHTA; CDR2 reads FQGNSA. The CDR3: CASSFSGANYGYTF. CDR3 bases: TGTGCCAGCAGCTTTTCAGGGGCGAACTATGGCTACACCTTC.